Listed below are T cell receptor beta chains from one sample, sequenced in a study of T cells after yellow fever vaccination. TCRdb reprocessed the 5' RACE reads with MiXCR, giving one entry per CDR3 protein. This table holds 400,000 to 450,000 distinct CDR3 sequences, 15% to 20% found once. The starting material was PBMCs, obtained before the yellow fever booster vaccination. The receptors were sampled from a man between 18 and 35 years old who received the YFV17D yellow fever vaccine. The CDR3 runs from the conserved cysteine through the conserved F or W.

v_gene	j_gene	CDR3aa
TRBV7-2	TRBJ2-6	CASSRQTGGGTTNVLTF
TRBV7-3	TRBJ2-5	CASSILGGMETQYF
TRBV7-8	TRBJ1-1	CASSLKIIGTGWTEAFF
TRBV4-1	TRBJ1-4	CASSPWTDNEKLFF
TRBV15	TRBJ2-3	CATSREFGADTQYF
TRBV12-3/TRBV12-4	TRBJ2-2	CASRTGTSITGELFF
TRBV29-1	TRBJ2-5	CSSFGGVQETQYF
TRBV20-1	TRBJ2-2	CSANLQGTGELFF
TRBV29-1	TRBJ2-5	CSVISGGYQETQYF
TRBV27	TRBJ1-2	CASSYDSRANYGYTF
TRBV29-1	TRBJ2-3	CSVRSKADTQYF
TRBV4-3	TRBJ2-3	CASSQYSGGDMQTQYF
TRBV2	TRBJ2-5	CASGGREETQYF
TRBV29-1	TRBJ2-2	CSVEIPYRANTGELFF
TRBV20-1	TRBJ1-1	CSARDQRLRGRTEAFF
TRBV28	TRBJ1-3	CASAGTDSGNTIYF
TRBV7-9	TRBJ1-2	CASSIRATGGYGYTF
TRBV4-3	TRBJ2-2	CASSRTITGELFF
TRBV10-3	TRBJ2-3	CAIRGTGTDTQYF
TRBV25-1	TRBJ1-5	CASSESGTGRNQPQHF
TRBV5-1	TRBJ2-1	CASSLLDRARGDEQFF
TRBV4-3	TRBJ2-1	CASSQGEGQLYNEQFF
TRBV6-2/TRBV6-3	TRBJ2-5	CASSQDRGPQETQYF
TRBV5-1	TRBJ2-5	CASSLFGGLGETQYF
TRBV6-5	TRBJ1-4	CASSYTARGLREKLFF
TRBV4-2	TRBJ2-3	CASSGSAGGPDTQYF
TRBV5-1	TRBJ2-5	CASSSQGTGGETQYF
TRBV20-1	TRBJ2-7	CSATGGVYEQYF
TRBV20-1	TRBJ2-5	CSVDQETQYF
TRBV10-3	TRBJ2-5	CAISESAGGVGGTQYF
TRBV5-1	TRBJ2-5	CASSPDSPQETQYF
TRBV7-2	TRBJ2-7	CASSSTKDRGNEQYF
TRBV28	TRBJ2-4	CASSFAGTGAYGRIQYF
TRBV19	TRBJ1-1	CASSIGGGMNTEAFF
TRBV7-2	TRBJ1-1	CASSWRGWDTEAFF
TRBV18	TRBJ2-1	CASSPPGQRGGNEQFF
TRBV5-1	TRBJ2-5	CASSRDPAETQYF
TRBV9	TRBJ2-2	CASSVAILVGGGELFF
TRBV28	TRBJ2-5	CASSDGTDFQETQYF
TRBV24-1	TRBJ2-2	CATSDRGQGMTGELFF
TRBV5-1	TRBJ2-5	CASSRDRWETQYF